The sequence of this T cell receptor beta chain was determined in a study of shared clonotypes between healthy human individuals. Study-level background: Per-donor plates numbered three CD4 naive, three CD4 memory, two CD8 naive and one CD8 memory.

V gave up 4 bases and J gave up 2 bases, with 11 bases separating them. This CDR3 contains 14 residues. The germline CDR1 and CDR2 sequences are SEHNR and FQNEAQ (reference sequence). Measured with immunoSEQ multiplex PCR; TCRdb has only the in-frame clones, and not every one. The sample consists of 950,000 to 1,100,000 clones, 65% to 80% of them appearing once. The chain has TRBV7-9 and TRBJ2-5; perhaps TRBD1 as D (6 bases). The sequencing input was memory CD4+ T cells sorted from blood. Subset specified: CD45RA-negative fraction. This receptor was identified in a man aged 18 to 29 in good health. CDR3: CASSWGHRQETQYF. The CDR3 nucleotides are TGTGCCAGCAGCTGGGGACACCGTCAAGAGACCCAGTACTTC.